The clone carrying this T cell receptor (beta chain) was found a few times. Antigen specificity is unknown. These data originate in a study of T cells after yellow fever vaccination. TCRdb used MiXCR to reprocess the 5' RACE reads, holding one entry per CDR3 protein. The table lists approximately 170,000 distinct CDR3 sequences, 11% of them singletons. Study conclusions and caveats: FACS-sorted repertoires could contain abundant clonotypes contaminating from the bulk population. The CD4 compartment and the CD8 compartment contained a small share of clonotypes in common.

With V trimmed by 0 bases and J by 4 bases, 3 bases remained unmatched. CDR1 DFQATT and CDR2 SNEGSKA come from the germline V gene (reference sequence). The CDR3 is 14 residues long. This clonotype originated in a man between 18 and 35 years old who received the YFV17D yellow fever vaccine. V is TRBV20-1 and J is TRBJ2-1, with 7 bases fitting TRBD1. The sequenced sample was CD8+ T cells sorted from PBMCs, obtained 15 days after the yellow fever booster vaccination. In nucleotides, the CDR3 is TGCAGTGCTAGAGATTCCAGGGGGTACAATGAGCAGTTCTTC. It encodes CSARDSRGYNEQFF.